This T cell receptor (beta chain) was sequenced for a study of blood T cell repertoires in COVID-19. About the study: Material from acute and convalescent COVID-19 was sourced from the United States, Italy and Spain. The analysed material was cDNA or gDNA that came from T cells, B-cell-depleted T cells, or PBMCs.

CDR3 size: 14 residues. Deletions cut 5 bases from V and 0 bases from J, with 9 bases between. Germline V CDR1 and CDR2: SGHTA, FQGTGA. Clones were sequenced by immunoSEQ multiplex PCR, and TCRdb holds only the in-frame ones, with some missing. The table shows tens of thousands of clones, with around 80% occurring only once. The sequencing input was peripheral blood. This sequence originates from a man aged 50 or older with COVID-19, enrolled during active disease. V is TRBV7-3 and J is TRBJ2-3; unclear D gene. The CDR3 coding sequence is TGTGCCAGCAGCCCCTACTCCAGCACAGATACGCAGTATTTT. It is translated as CASSPYSSTDTQYF. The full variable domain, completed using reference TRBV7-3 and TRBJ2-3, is GAGVSQTPSNKVTEKGKYVELRCDPISGHTALYWYRQSLGQGPEFLIYFQGTGAADDSGLPNDRFFAVRPEGSVSTLKIQRTERGDSAVYLCASSPYSSTDTQYFGPGTRLTVL.